This T cell receptor (beta chain) derives from a study of T-cell memory formation after mild COVID-19. Study at large: Clusters were largely donor specific. Study-wide results and limits: The authors did not confirm SARS-CoV-2 specificity of second-wave clones peaking day 37. Pre-infection memory carried some responding clones, suggesting that cross-reactive memory joined.

Comments on this clonotype: Its antigen is unknown.

CDR1 and CDR2 from the germline V gene are MGHDK and SYGVNS. This CDR3 is 18 amino acids long. V gave up 4 bases and J gave up 1 base; unmatched junction bases: 13. In TCRdb, the 5' RACE reads were re-called with MiXCR into one record per CDR3 protein. Of 80,000 to 90,000 distinct CDR3 sequences in the sample, 25% were seen once. The clonotype comes from a man aged 18 to 30 who had mild COVID-19 (a few samples of this study predate the infection). Cell type and time point are not known. Input material: PBMCs or a T cell subset sorted from them (not recorded which). The chain is built from TRBV25-1 and TRBJ1-1, with TRBD1 matching 9 bases. CDR3 amino acids: CASSGIRDRVRGNTEAFF. CDR3 DNA sequence: TGTGCCAGCAGTGGGATACGGGACAGGGTAAGGGGGAACACTGAAGCTTTCTTT.